In this sample, the clone carrying this TCR beta chain turned up many times. As yet, its antigen is unknown. Using its own MiXCR run on the PCR reads, TCRdb lists one record per CDR3 protein. The sample has more than 550,000 distinct CDR3 sequences, roughly 23% seen once. This sample is drawn from a study of molecular identifiers for immune sequencing clone quantification. Study results and caveats: Reports indicate spiked Jurkat TCR RNA from one cell could be found among around 970,000 naive cells. Clones above 20 RNA copies held over 97% of effector molecules, under 1% in naive cells. Sharing of a barcode by identical TCR molecules could cause highly expanded clone sizes to be underestimated.

Between the trimmed V and J ends, which lost 5 bases and 1 base, there was a span of 20 bases. CDR3 length equals 17 residues. CDR1 is SGHVS, CDR2 FNYEAQ, per germline. Naive CD8 T cells were sorted, and the gate applied was CD8+CD4-CCR7+CD45RA+. The sequence came from a human donor in good health. Some libraries in this study had Jurkat cell RNA spiked in. Sample: naive CD8+ T cells from blood, with Jurkat cell RNA spiked in. This sample's subset: FACS-sorted CD8+CD4-CCR7+CD45RA+ naive T cells. This chain links TRBV7-6 with TRBJ1-1; maybe TRBD1 (5 bases). The CDR3 loop reads CASSQTGTDGQNTEAFF. DNA for the CDR3: TGTGCCAGCAGCCAAACTGGGACGGACGGCCAGAACACTGAAGCTTTCTTT.